The 6 T cell receptor beta chains in this list originate from one sample, sequenced in a study of T-cell memory formation after mild COVID-19. TCRdb re-called the 5' RACE reads with MiXCR, one entry per CDR3 protein. The sample includes almost 350,000 distinct CDR3 sequences, 20% to 25% of them seen just once. Sequencing input: PBMCs or a T cell subset sorted from them (not recorded which). Source of these receptors: a man younger than 35 who had mild COVID-19 (a few samples of this study predate the infection). Cell type and time point are not known.

The sample holds a few counts of this clonotype. V gene TRBV7-9 combines with J gene TRBJ2-1; a possible D gene is TRBD1 (5 bases). The V end lost 0 bases, the J end lost 5 bases, and 8 bases lay between the germline ends. This CDR3 is 14 amino acids long. Germline V gives CDR1 SEHNR, CDR2 FQNEAQ (reference sequence). DNA of the CDR3: TGTGCCAGCAGCTTAGCGAGACAGCACAATGAGCAGTTCTTC. Translated, it gives CASSLARQHNEQFF.

This chain uses TRBV5-1 with TRBJ1-2; 8 bases map to TRBD1. In germline, CDR1 is SGHRS, CDR2 YFSETQ. This CDR3 spans 13 amino acids. The V and J ends lost 3 bases and 6 bases, in that order; junction bases with no gene match: 4. CDR3 amino acids: CASSSLDRDGYTF. The CDR3 DNA reads as TGCGCCAGCAGCTCGTTGGACAGGGATGGCTACACCTTC.

The chain recombines TRBV5-6 with TRBJ1-1; D is unclear. Germline CDR1 reads SGHDT; CDR2 reads YYEEEE. The V end lost 1 base, the J end lost 4 bases, and 8 bases lay between the germline ends. The CDR3 has 13 amino acids. The DNA for the CDR3 is TGTGCCAGCAGCTTGAGAGGGAGCACTGAAGCTTTCTTT. This encodes CASSLRGSTEAFF.

This clonotype was detected a few times. The V and J genes are TRBV6-5 and TRBJ2-3; D gene ambiguous. CDR3 length: 16 residues. Germline V gene sequence: CDR1 MNHEY, CDR2 SVGAGI. The V end lost 2 bases, the J end lost 2 bases, and 14 bases lay between the germline ends. The CDR3, as DNA: TGTGCCAGCAGTTACCAAGGACCGTACACCACAGATACGCAGTATTTT. It specifies CASSYQGPYTTDTQYF.

This clonotype has a handful of counts. The chain joins TRBV20-1 to TRBJ2-1; 10 nucleotides agree with TRBD2. The V gene end was trimmed by 3 bases and the J gene end by 6 bases; junction bases not matched to a gene: 5. This CDR3 has 14 amino acids. Germline values: CDR1 DFQATT, CDR2 SNEGSKA (reference sequence). The CDR3 nucleotides are TGCAGTGCTAGTCTAGCGGGGGAGGTCAATGAGCAGTTCTTC. This sequence encodes CSASLAGEVNEQFF.

The rearrangement links TRBV10-3 to TRBJ2-1; D gene ambiguous. The V gene lost 0 bases and the J gene lost 7 bases, with 19 bases spanning the gap. Germline-derived CDR1 and CDR2 are ENHRY and SYGVKD. This CDR3 is 17 amino acids long. The CDR3 protein is CAISESQWQASKNEQFF. The CDR3 coding sequence is TGTGCCATCAGTGAGTCCCAGTGGCAGGCGTCAAAGAATGAGCAGTTCTTC.